This T cell receptor (beta chain) was found in a study of T-cell memory formation after mild COVID-19. Study-level information: Largely donor-specific sequence clusters came from two donors.

Germline V gene data show CDR1 as SQVTM and CDR2 as ANQGSEA. This CDR3 has 10 residues. V was clipped by 7 bases and J by 4 bases, with 5 bases between them. This clonotype was detected only a few times. Antigen specificity is unknown. 5'RACE with constant-segment primers built TCRalpha and TCRbeta cDNA libraries with UMIs. TCRdb itself ran the 5' RACE reads through MiXCR, one entry per CDR3 protein. The top ten hold roughly an eighth of the sample, which has about 470,000 distinct CDR3 sequences, 15% to 20% seen once. Findings of the study overall: Balance between CD4 and CD8 was seen in clones contracting day 15 to 85, and a CD4+ lean was seen in later expanders. CM and EM subsets held most contracting CD4+ clones; EMRA held CD8+ ones.

The receptor was derived from an adult woman who had mild COVID-19 (a few samples of this study predate the infection). Cell type and time point are not known. The chain uses TRBV29-1 and TRBJ2-1; D ambiguous. Sample: PBMCs or a T cell subset sorted from them (not recorded which). The CDR3 bases are TGCAGCGCTGGTTACAATGAGCAGTTCTTC. Amino acid sequence: CSAGYNEQFF.